This is a list of T cell receptor beta chains from one sample in a study of radiation and T cells in renal cell carcinoma. Measured with immunoSEQ multiplex PCR; TCRdb has only the in-frame clones, and not every one. The sample holds tens of thousands of clones, 80% to 90% seen once. Sequencing used blood, obtained from a patient whose treatment included radiotherapy and nephrectomy. The origin of the receptors is a woman aged 45 to 65 with renal cell carcinoma. Both conserved end residues are part of each CDR3. Fields, in order: D gene, V gene, clone size, J gene, CDR3 DNA, CDR3 protein. D genes are given only for firm matches. Only part of the rows carry a size: once, few, many, or a class if the clone is expanded.

-	TRBV30	few	TRBJ1-1	TGTGCCTGGACAGGGTCGGGTTCTGAAGCTTTCTTT	CAWTGSGSEAFF
TRBD1	TRBV5-4	-	TRBJ1-1	TGTGCCAGCAGCTTGGAAGGGGGCGCAAGGACTGAAGCTTTCTTT	CASSLEGGARTEAFF
TRBD1	TRBV14	-	TRBJ2-1	TGTGCCAGCAGCCGGGGCGTACAGGGGTATGGAGTCTTC	CASSRGVQGYGVF
-	TRBV7-2	-	TRBJ1-2	TGTGCCAGCAGCCATTCGGGCCCCCCCGGGGGCGGCTACACCTTC	CASSHSGPPGGGYTF
TRBD1	TRBV28	-	TRBJ1-1	TGTGCCAGCAAACCGGGACAGAGGAACACTGAAGCTTTCTTT	CASKPGQRNTEAFF
TRBD1	TRBV27	-	TRBJ2-1	TGTGCCAGCAGTGGGACAGGGGCGTATGAGCAGTTCTTC	CASSGTGAYEQFF
-	TRBV4-3	-	TRBJ1-1	TGCGCCAGCAGAAGGGGGATGAACACTGAAGCTTTCTTT	CASRRGMNTEAFF
-	TRBV6-4	-	TRBJ2-4	TGTGCCAGCAGTGACATCGCCGCCGTCCGTGGCATTCAGTACTTC	CASSDIAAVRGIQYF
-	TRBV7-2	once	TRBJ1-2	TGTGCCAGCAGCCCTAGACAGAACTATGGCTACACCTTC	CASSPRQNYGYTF
-	TRBV2	few	TRBJ1-5	TGTGCCAGCAGTGGGGACAATCGTCAGCCCCAGCATTTT	CASSGDNRQPQHF
-	TRBV7-2	once	TRBJ2-7	TGTGCCAGCAGCGAATGGACCGAGTCGTCACAGTACTTC	CASSEWTESSQYF
TRBD2	TRBV4-3	-	TRBJ2-7	TGCGCCAGCAGCCAAGTGGCTAGCGGAGCAGAATACGAGCAGTACTTC	CASSQVASGAEYEQYF
-	TRBV7-7	-	TRBJ1-3	TGTGCCAGCAGCTTAGGGGGGGAGGTAAGGAACACCATATATTTT	CASSLGGEVRNTIYF
-	TRBV28	-	TRBJ1-4	TGTGCCAGCAGCTCACCTCAGGGGATTGAAAAACTGTTTTTT	CASSSPQGIEKLFF
TRBD1	TRBV5-6	-	TRBJ1-4	TGTGCCAGCAGCTGGACAGGGCCTTCCGGAAAACTGTTTTTT	CASSWTGPSGKLFF
-	TRBV2	-	TRBJ1-5	TGTGCCAGCAGTGTTGGTAGGGAGTCGTGGCCCCAGCATTTT	CASSVGRESWPQHF
TRBD2	TRBV4-1	-	TRBJ2-3	TGCGCCAGCAGCCAAGAAGTGTCCAGCGGGGGTCCAGATACGCAGTATTTT	CASSQEVSSGGPDTQYF
TRBD1	TRBV5-4	once	TRBJ1-2	TGTGCCAGCAGCTTGGACAGGGGGGAGAGTTATGGCTACACCTTC	CASSLDRGESYGYTF
TRBD2	TRBV7-2	-	TRBJ2-1	TGTGCCAGCAGCCGATTAGCGGGAGTTAAGCCCGAGCAGTTCTTC	CASSRLAGVKPEQFF
TRBD1	TRBV5-4	-	TRBJ1-4	TGTGCCAGCAGCTCCCGTCCAACAGGGGGACGGCTTGGTGAAAAACTGTTTTTT	CASSSRPTGGRLGEKLFF
-	TRBV9	-	TRBJ2-3	TGTGCCAGCAGTCCTAGAGCCACAGATACGCAGTATTTT	CASSPRATDTQYF
-	TRBV11-3	-	TRBJ2-5	TGTGCCAGCAGCTTTCCGGTAAGGCCAGGCGGAGAGACCCAGTACTTC	CASSFPVRPGGETQYF
TRBD2	TRBV2	-	TRBJ2-5	TGTGCCACCAACCCGGGACTAGCGTCCGGGACCCAGTACTTC	CATNPGLASGTQYF
-	TRBV7-3	-	TRBJ2-6	TGTGCCAGCAGCGTATCTGGGGCCAACGTCCTGACTTTC	CASSVSGANVLTF
-	TRBV30	few	TRBJ1-1	TGTGCCTGGAGTGTAATTTATTGGGCGAACACTGAAGCTTTCTTT	CAWSVIYWANTEAFF
-	TRBV5-8	-	TRBJ2-7	TGTGCCAGCAGCTTGGCCGAAGGGAGGAACTCCTACGAGCAGTACTTC	CASSLAEGRNSYEQYF
-	TRBV5-1	-	TRBJ2-1	TGCGCCAGCAGCTTGGATGGTGTCTCCTACAATGAGCAGTTCTTC	CASSLDGVSYNEQFF
-	TRBV7-3	-	TRBJ1-1	TGTGCCAGCAGCCCGACAGTCATGAACACTGAAGCTTTCTTT	CASSPTVMNTEAFF
TRBD1	TRBV9	-	TRBJ1-2	TGTGCCAGCAGTTACACAGGGGGACGGGGCTACACCTTC	CASSYTGGRGYTF
-	TRBV7-3	-	TRBJ2-7	TGTGCCAGCAGCTTTGGAGGGGCCTACGAGCAGTACTTC	CASSFGGAYEQYF
TRBD2	TRBV7-9	-	TRBJ2-5	TGTGCCAGCAAAGGGACTAGCGGACAAGAGACCCAGTACTTC	CASKGTSGQETQYF
TRBD1	TRBV25-1	-	TRBJ2-7	TGTGCCAGCAGAGACAGGGGCGAGCAGTACTTC	CASRDRGEQYF
-	TRBV6-5	few	TRBJ1-1	TGTGCCAGCACGATCGACAGGCGGGACACTGAAGCTTTCTTT	CASTIDRRDTEAFF
TRBD2	TRBV11-2	-	TRBJ2-7	TGTGCCAGCAGCCTCAGCGGGAGGATCTACGAGCAGTACTTC	CASSLSGRIYEQYF
-	TRBV4-2	-	TRBJ2-3	TGTGCCAGCAGCCAAGGACCCACGACTAGCACAGATACGCAGTATTTT	CASSQGPTTSTDTQYF
-	TRBV28	-	TRBJ1-2	TGTGCCAGCAGTTCGACAGGCTATGGCTACACCTTC	CASSSTGYGYTF
-	TRBV19	-	TRBJ1-5	TGTGCCAGTAGAGACAGGCCGGATCAGCCCCAGCATTTT	CASRDRPDQPQHF
-	TRBV7-2	-	TRBJ2-5	TGTGCCAGCACCCTAGCTTTCGGGGATACCCAGTACTTC	CASTLAFGDTQYF
-	TRBV7-2	few	TRBJ2-3	TGTGCCAGCAGCTTAGAAGCGAGCGGCCATGATACGCAGTATTTT	CASSLEASGHDTQYF
-	TRBV4-1	-	TRBJ2-7	TGCGCCAGCAGCCAAGGGGACGGACATACCTCCTACGAGCAGTACTTC	CASSQGDGHTSYEQYF
-	TRBV6-1	-	TRBJ1-5	TGTGCCAGCAGTGGTTTATTTGGGAGCGAGTATCAGCCCCAGCATTTT	CASSGLFGSEYQPQHF
-	TRBV9	-	TRBJ2-7	TGTGCCAGCAGCGCCCCGAGGCACGAGCAGTACTTC	CASSAPRHEQYF
-	TRBV2	-	TRBJ2-7	TGTGCCAGCAGTGATCTGCCATTTACGAACTACGAGCAGTACTTC	CASSDLPFTNYEQYF
TRBD1	TRBV19	-	TRBJ1-5	TGTGCCACCAATCCGGGACAGGGCTCTTTAGGCAATCAGCCCCAGCATTTT	CATNPGQGSLGNQPQHF
TRBD1	TRBV19	-	TRBJ1-6	TGTGCCAGTAGCCCAGGGGGCTTTAATAATTCACCCCTCCACTTT	CASSPGGFNNSPLHF
TRBD1	TRBV7-2	-	TRBJ1-5	TGTGCCAGCAGCTCCCAGGGGGCGGATCAGCCCCAGCATTTT	CASSSQGADQPQHF
TRBD2	TRBV4-1	-	TRBJ2-1	TGCGCCAGCAGCCAGATAGGACTAGCGGGGGCTAGGAGCTCCTACAATGAGCAGTTCTTC	CASSQIGLAGARSSYNEQFF
-	TRBV20-1	-	TRBJ1-1	TGCAGTGCCGTGAGGACAGAAGAAGCTTTCTTT	CSAVRTEEAFF
TRBD1	TRBV5-4	-	TRBJ2-7	TGTGCCAGCAGCCCCAGCTCCGGGACAGGGCGCCCCTACGAGCAGTACTTC	CASSPSSGTGRPYEQYF
TRBD2	TRBV5-1	-	TRBJ2-5	TGCGCCAGCAGCTCCTCTAGCGGGGGGCAGGGGGAGACCCAGTACTTC	CASSSSSGGQGETQYF
TRBD1	TRBV5-1	-	TRBJ2-6	TGCGCCAGTACTACAGGGGCCACGATCTCTGGGGCCAACGTCCTGACTTTC	CASTTGATISGANVLTF